One sample yielded the 19 T cell receptor beta chains listed below, sequenced in a study of blood T cells in healthy people across ages. The second PCR ran about 6 to 11 cycles with a sample-barcoded 5' primer and J-beta primers. TCRdb recomputed calls from the 5' RACE reads with MiXCR, one row per CDR3 protein. The profile covers 1.5 million to 2 million distinct CDR3 sequences, with 28% appearing a single time and 6.5% to 8.5% taken by the ten largest. The sample consisted of blood. The receptor source for this set is a woman aged 30 to 39 in good health.

V gene TRBV30 combines with J gene TRBJ1-4; D unresolved. This CDR3 region has 12 residues. Trimming stripped 5 bases from V and 8 bases from J, with 12 bases between. Per germline, CDR1 GTSNPN and CDR2 SVGIG (reference sequence). The DNA for the CDR3 is TGTGCCTGGTGCGGGGAGCGGGAAAAACTGTTTTTT. Residues: CAWCGEREKLFF.

This chain uses TRBV2 with TRBJ2-5; a weak D match, TRBD1 (5 bases). The CDR3 covers 16 residues. Deletions cut 1 base from V and 1 base from J, with 13 bases between. Germline V gene data show CDR1 as SNHLY and CDR2 as FYNNEI. The CDR3 loop is CASSEGAGQGQETQYF. CDR3 bases: TGTGCCAGCAGTGAAGGGGCAGGGCAAGGCCAAGAGACCCAGTACTTC.

This clonotype has a handful of counts. The chain uses TRBV7-6 and TRBJ2-7, with D uncertain. The CDR3 consists of 14 residues. Germline V gene data show CDR1 as SGHVS and CDR2 as FNYEAQ. V was pared by 1 base and J by 2 bases, with 9 bases between. The CDR3 DNA reads TGTGCCAGCAGCTTAGGAGCCGAGGCCTACGAGCAGTACTTC. This encodes CASSLGAEAYEQYF.

This clonotype was counted only a few times. V and J are TRBV7-3 and TRBJ1-1; 8 nucleotides match TRBD1. There are 17 residues in the CDR3. Per the germline V gene, CDR1 is SGHTA and CDR2 is FQGTGA. V lost 4 bases, J lost 1 base, and 11 bases stayed unmatched. CDR3 nucleotide sequence: TGTGCCAGCAGCTCCACAGCAGGGGGCGCGTGGAACACTGAAGCTTTCTTT. This sequence encodes CASSSTAGGAWNTEAFF.

This clonotype was seen a few times. This CDR3 is CASSSTLKSVGKLFF. CDR3 nucleotides: TGTGCCAGCAGTTCGACTCTGAAAAGCGTTGGGAAACTGTTTTTT. The chain carries TRBV27 and TRBJ1-4; D remains ambiguous. Looked up from germline, CDR1 is MNHEY and CDR2 is SMNVEV (reference sequence). This CDR3 is 15 amino acids long. V dropped 4 bases and J dropped 11 bases, with 20 bases sitting between them.

In its sample, this clonotype was seen many times. This chain connects TRBV28 to TRBJ2-7, with TRBD1 as a possible D gene (7 bases). The CDR3 length is 15 residues. CDR1 and CDR2 from the germline V gene are MDHEN and SYDVKM. Trimming took 2 bases from V and 0 from J, leaving 11 bases between them. CDR3 DNA: TGTGCCAGCAGTTTAGGAGGGGGCCTCTCCTACGAGCAGTACTTC. Translating it yields CASSLGGGLSYEQYF.

The V call is TRBV6-1, the J call TRBJ2-5, with D maybe TRBD2 (6 bases). Germline CDR1 MNHNS, CDR2 SASEGT. The CDR3 contains 14 residues. Trimming stripped 2 bases from V and 5 bases from J, with 12 bases between. This CDR3 reads CASSELGGTETQYF. The CDR3 coding sequence is TGTGCCAGCAGTGAATTGGGGGGTACGGAGACCCAGTACTTC.

The rearrangement joins TRBV7-2 to TRBJ2-5; the D gene could be TRBD1 or TRBD2 (5 bases each). The assigned J gene may be wrong: the sequence end matches TRBJ2-7 better. There are 15 residues in the CDR3. CDR1 is SGHTA and CDR2 is FQGNSA in the germline V gene. CDR3 region: CASSSSGATYYEQYF. CDR3 sequence (DNA): TGTGCCAGCAGCTCCTCCGGGGCCACATACTACGAGCAGTACTTC.

This clonotype was detected only once. CDR3 sequence: CASSTHRAGEAFF. In DNA form, the CDR3 reads TGTGCCAGCAGCACCCATCGGGCAGGTGAAGCTTTCTTT. This chain links TRBV11-2 with TRBJ1-1; D remains ambiguous. Germline loops: CDR1 SGHAT, CDR2 FQNNGV. There are 13 residues in the CDR3. Trimming took 5 bases from V and 7 from J, leaving 14 bases between them.

The chain recombines TRBV11-2 with TRBJ2-1; 11 bases line up with TRBD2. The J call may be wrong; the DNA end is better matched by TRBJ2-7. Germline V CDR1 and CDR2: SGHAT, FQNNGV. CDR3 length equals 16 residues. The CDR3 DNA follows: TGTGCCAGCAGCTCTAGCGGGGGGATCTCCTACAATGAGCAGTACTTC. It translates to CASSSSGGISYNEQYF.

This clonotype showed up many times. V and J are TRBV28 and TRBJ2-7, with D tentatively TRBD1 (5 bases). The CDR3 sequence is 15 residues long. The germline V gene encodes CDR1 MDHEN and CDR2 SYDVKM. V was shortened by 10 bases and J by 0 bases, with 19 bases between the two germline ends. The chain's CDR3 is CATQIPGLSSYEQYF. In DNA form, the CDR3 reads TGTGCCACTCAGATTCCAGGGCTCAGCTCCTACGAGCAGTACTTC.

This clonotype was found a few times. The gene calls are TRBV10-2 and TRBJ1-2; 7 positions agree with TRBD1. The germline CDR1 and CDR2 sequences are WSHSY and SAAADI. V was clipped by 8 bases and J by 2 bases; unmatched bases: 8. CDR3 length: 14 amino acids. CDR3 nucleotides: TGCGCCAGCGACACAGGGGCGGGCAACTATGGCTACACCTTC. Protein product: CASDTGAGNYGYTF.

The chain couples TRBV4-1 to TRBJ1-4, with TRBD1 identical over 9 bases. J gave up 5 bases and V 4 bases, and 5 bases lay outside the gene matches. The CDR3 runs to 15 residues. CDR1 and CDR2 from the germline V gene are MGHRA and YSYEKL. The CDR3 protein is CASSRLGTGNEKLFF. Here the CDR3 DNA reads TGCGCCAGCAGCCGACTGGGGACAGGGAATGAAAAACTGTTTTTT.

This clonotype was detected only a few times. The V gene is TRBV7-9, the J gene TRBJ1-2; D unclear. V lost 2 bases and J 10 bases, leaving 14 bases between the germline ends. The length of the CDR3 is 13 residues. Per the germline V gene, CDR1 is SEHNR and CDR2 is FQNEAQ (reference sequence). In DNA form, the CDR3 reads TGTGCCAGCAGCTTACCCCGGCTAATCGTCTACACCTTC. This codes for CASSLPRLIVYTF.

The V and J genes are TRBV15 and TRBJ1-1; possibly TRBD1 for D (5 bases). Germline V lookup: CDR1 LNHNV, CDR2 YYDKDF (reference sequence). Trimming left V 1 base short and J 8 bases short, with 11 bases between. The CDR3 consists of 13 residues. CDR3 sequence reads: CATSRVSGGEAFF. DNA for the CDR3: TGTGCCACCAGCAGAGTTTCCGGGGGGGAAGCTTTCTTT.

This clonotype was counted at least ten times. This chain joins TRBV20-1 and TRBJ2-7, with TRBD2 as a possible D gene (6 bases). CDR1 and CDR2 (germline): DFQATT, SNEGSKA (reference sequence). The V end lost 2 bases, the J end lost 1 base, and 15 bases lay between the germline ends. CDR3 size: 15 residues. Written as DNA, the CDR3 is TGCAGTGCTAGACGACCGGGACTCCGATCCTACGAGCAGTACTTC. This codes for CSARRPGLRSYEQYF.

The chain links TRBV6-5 to TRBJ2-1; D is uncertain. Per the germline V gene, CDR1 is MNHEY and CDR2 is SVGAGI. The CDR3 is 14 amino acids. Trimming cost V 10 bases and J 6 bases, with 19 bases left between them. This chain's CDR3 is CATRGIGSLNEQFF. CDR3 nucleotide sequence: TGTGCCACTCGTGGGATTGGCTCTCTCAATGAGCAGTTCTTC.

This clonotype appeared many times. The genes are TRBV28 and TRBJ2-7; TRBD1 is a possible D gene (6 bases). Per germline, CDR1 MDHEN and CDR2 SYDVKM. Trimming removed 0 bases at V and 7 bases at J, with 10 bases between. The CDR3 sequence is 13 residues long. The CDR3 nucleotides read TGTGCCAGCAGTTTATGGGACAGTCGAGAGCAGTACTTC. Translated: CASSLWDSREQYF.

The sample holds a few counts of this clonotype. This rearrangement joins TRBV3-1 to TRBJ1-5; D is ambiguous. Germline-derived CDR1 and CDR2 are LGHDT and YNNKEL (reference sequence). Between the trimmed V and J ends, which lost 2 bases and 6 bases, there was a span of 2 bases. The CDR3 loop spans 11 amino acids. The CDR3 loop is CASSQSQPQHF. CDR3 nucleotides: TGTGCCAGCAGCCAAAGTCAGCCCCAGCATTTT.